One and the same sample provided the 23 T cell receptor beta chains below, sequenced in a study of ipilimumab plus nivolumab after autologous stem cell transplantation. Clones were sequenced by immunoSEQ multiplex PCR, and TCRdb holds only the in-frame ones, with some missing. In the table there are around 12,000 clones, 73% of which are singletons. This specimen was PBMCs, taken in a trial of ipilimumab plus nivolumab as post-transplant consolidation. All receptors derive from a male donor with diffuse large B-cell lymphoma.

This clone qualifies as medium-sized (0.01 to 0.1%). The CDR3 nucleotides are TGTGCCAGCAGCTTAGGGTGGCAAGAGACCCAGTACTTC. Protein sequence: CASSLGWQETQYF. The rearrangement links TRBV11-3 to TRBJ2-5; no clear D. Germline lookup yields CDR1 SGHNT and CDR2 YENEEA. V gave up 1 base and J gave up 2 bases, with 5 bases separating them. The CDR3 runs 13 residues.

The chain recombines TRBV2 with TRBJ1-6; TRBD1 matches at 10 bases. The CDR3 spans 15 residues. The germline CDR1 and CDR2 sequences are SNHLY and FYNNEI. With 6 bases clipped from V and 9 bases from J, the junction kept 8 bases outside the gene matches. The CDR3 DNA sequence: TGTGCCAGCAGGACAGGACAGGGGGTGGGTTCACCCCTCCACTTT. Translation gives CASRTGQGVGSPLHF.

V gene TRBV30 combines with J gene TRBJ1-2, with D uncertain. The CDR3 is made up of 11 amino acids. Germline V gene lookup returns CDR1 GTSNPN and CDR2 SVGIG (reference sequence). The V end was cut by 7 bases, the J end by 8 bases, with 14 bases between. The chain's CDR3 is CALTAGWGYTF. In DNA, the CDR3 is TGTGCCTTAACTGCCGGGTGGGGCTACACCTTC.

The chain joins TRBV2 to TRBJ1-1; the D gene is possibly TRBD1 (5 bases). Trimming took 2 bases from V and 1 from J, leaving 11 bases between them. The CDR3 has 15 amino acids. The germline gives CDR1 SNHLY, CDR2 FYNNEI. DNA for the CDR3: TGTGCCAGCAGTGAATATGGGACCCCGAACACTGAAGCTTTCTTT. This translates into CASSEYGTPNTEAFF.

The chain is built from TRBV10-2 and TRBJ2-5; D perhaps matches TRBD1 (6 bases). CDR3 length: 14 amino acids. Trimming took off 2 bases at V and 4 bases at J, with 11 bases between the two ends. The germline V gene has CDR1 WSHSY and CDR2 SAAADI. CDR3 in DNA: TGCGCCAGCAGTGAGACAGGGTCCATAGAGACCCAGTACTTC. This sequence encodes CASSETGSIETQYF.

V gene TRBV10-3 combines with J gene TRBJ2-7; 9 nucleotides align to TRBD2. The CDR3 covers 17 residues. J gave up 0 bases and V 3 bases, and 9 bases lay outside the gene matches. The germline CDR1 and CDR2 sequences are ENHRY and SYGVKD. The CDR3 is CAISDLARLAASYEQYF. CDR3 nucleotides: TGTGCCATCAGTGACCTAGCACGACTAGCGGCCTCCTACGAGCAGTACTTC.

The chain couples TRBV30 to TRBJ2-7; D perhaps matches TRBD1 (5 bases). Between the trimmed V and J ends, which lost 5 bases and 3 bases, there was a span of 11 bases. CDR3 size: 12 residues. Per germline, CDR1 GTSNPN and CDR2 SVGIG (reference sequence). The CDR3 is CAWVDSYYEQYF. The CDR3 DNA sequence: TGTGCCTGGGTTGACAGCTACTACGAGCAGTACTTC.

The chain couples TRBV7-2 to TRBJ2-5; 12 bases line up with TRBD2. With the DNA end fitting TRBJ2-7 better, the J assignment may be wrong. The germline V gene has CDR1 SGHTA and CDR2 FQGNSA. This CDR3 region has 16 residues. The CDR3 is CASSLVGGTSGHEQYF. The CDR3 DNA reads TGTGCCAGCAGCTTAGTAGGTGGGACTAGCGGGCACGAGCAGTACTTC.

This chain uses TRBV27 with TRBJ2-7; 7 bases are a match to TRBD1. V trimming: 5 bases; J trimming: 9 bases; junction bases outside the gene matches: 13. There are 14 residues in the CDR3. Germline V lookup: CDR1 MNHEY, CDR2 SMNVEV (reference sequence). The DNA of the CDR3 is TGTGCCAGCAGTCTGGACAGGACCCCAGGTCGGCAGTACTTC. Translated, it gives CASSLDRTPGRQYF.

The chain links TRBV5-8 to TRBJ1-2, with D possibly matching TRBD1 (5 bases). Germline V gives CDR1 SGHTS, CDR2 YDEGEE. CDR3 length equals 13 residues. Trimming shortened V by 2 bases and J by 8 bases, and 13 bases separated the two germline ends. CDR3 nucleotide sequence: TGTGCCAGCAGCTTTACAGGCTCGCCCGGCTACACCTTC. Translating gives CASSFTGSPGYTF.

The CDR3 nucleotides are TGCGCCAGCAGCTTGGAATCTGGACAGGGGGACTATGGCTACACCTTC. It specifies CASSLESGQGDYGYTF. The chain carries TRBV5-1 and TRBJ1-2; 10 nucleotides align to TRBD1. Germline values: CDR1 SGHRS, CDR2 YFSETQ. This CDR3 contains 16 residues. J lost 3 bases, V lost 0 bases, and 5 bases had no gene match. The full variable domain, completed using reference TRBV5-1 and TRBJ1-2, is KAGVTQTPRYLIKTRGQQVTLSCSPISGHRSVSWYQQTPGQGLQFLFEYFSETQRNKGNFPGRFSGRQFSNSRSEMNVSTLELGDSALYLCASSLESGQGDYGYTFGSGTRLTVV.

By its share, this clone is medium-sized. V and J are TRBV5-1 and TRBJ2-3; 8 bases match TRBD2. The CDR3 has 15 amino acids. Per the germline V gene, CDR1 is SGHRS and CDR2 is YFSETQ. Trimming removed 3 bases from V and 1 base from J; junction bases left unmatched: 4. This CDR3 is CASSSAGAGTDTQYF. CDR3 in DNA: TGCGCCAGCAGCTCAGCGGGAGCTGGCACAGATACGCAGTATTTT.

CDR3 in DNA: TGTGCCAGCAGCCGGGGGGACTATGGCTACACCTTC. It is translated as CASSRGDYGYTF. The chain links TRBV7-8 to TRBJ1-2; a weak D match, TRBD1 (5 bases). This CDR3 region has 12 residues. Trimming removed 5 bases at V and 3 bases at J, with 7 bases between. The germline CDR1 and CDR2 sequences are SGHVS and FQNEAQ.

The CDR3 nucleotides read TGCGCCAGCAGCCAAGAGGAGAGGGGACATAATTCACCCCTCCACTTT. This encodes CASSQEERGHNSPLHF. The chain recombines TRBV4-1 with TRBJ1-6; a possible D gene is TRBD1 (5 bases). CDR3 length: 16 residues. Trimming took 0 bases from V and 5 from J, leaving 11 bases between them. The germline CDR1 and CDR2 sequences are MGHRA and YSYEKL.

The V call is TRBV7-2, the J call TRBJ1-3; maybe TRBD1 (5 bases). This CDR3 region has 16 residues. V lost 1 base and J lost 0, with 10 bases in between. Germline lookup yields CDR1 SGHTA and CDR2 FQGNSA. CDR3 DNA: TGTGCCAGCAGCTTAGGACAGCCTTACTCTGGAAACACCATATATTTT. It translates to CASSLGQPYSGNTIYF.

The chain employs TRBV7-8 and TRBJ2-3; D perhaps matches TRBD2 (5 bases). The V gene's germline CDR1 is SGHVS and CDR2 FQNEAQ. Trimming left V 3 bases short and J 2 bases short, with 9 bases between. CDR3 length: 14 residues. The CDR3, as DNA: TGTGCCAGCAGCTTTGGACTTTACACAGATACGCAGTATTTT. This gives the protein CASSFGLYTDTQYF.

V is TRBV4-3 and J is TRBJ2-3, with D maybe TRBD1 (6 bases). V dropped 4 bases and J dropped 8 bases, with 28 bases sitting between them. Germline assignment: CDR1 LGHNA and CDR2 YSLEER. The CDR3 consists of 18 residues. CDR3 nucleotides: TGCGCCAGCAGCCGCTCGTCTCCTTCTAGCTGGGGGCCCGTTACGCAGTATTTT. Encoded protein: CASSRSSPSSWGPVTQYF.

This clone showed up just a few times. The V gene is TRBV5-4, the J gene TRBJ1-1; D not certain. The CDR3 length is 15 residues. Germline CDR1 and CDR2: SGHNT and YYREEE (reference sequence). Trimming took off 1 base at V and 2 bases at J, with 12 bases between the two ends. The CDR3 sequence is CASSLLSSSNTEAFF. In nucleotides, the CDR3 is TGTGCCAGCAGCTTGTTATCGTCGAGTAACACTGAAGCTTTCTTT.

V is TRBV7-9 and J is TRBJ1-3; no clear D gene. V was shortened by 4 bases and J by 0 bases, with 10 bases between the two germline ends. This CDR3 has 15 residues. Germline V gives CDR1 SEHNR, CDR2 FQNEAQ (reference sequence). The CDR3 region has the DNA TGTGCCAGCAGCTATGACGGTAGCTCTGGAAACACCATATATTTT. The encoded protein is CASSYDGSSGNTIYF.

In its sample, this clone is medium-sized (0.01 to 0.1%). The chain has TRBV19 and TRBJ2-3, with 13 bases matching TRBD2. Per germline, CDR1 LNHDA and CDR2 SQIVND (reference sequence). The CDR3 sequence is 16 residues long. V lost 3 bases to trimming and J lost 3 bases; unmatched junction nucleotides: 3. CDR3 region: CASSIGTSGATDTQYF. The CDR3 DNA is TGTGCCAGTAGTATCGGGACTAGCGGGGCGACAGATACGCAGTATTTT.

This clone was recorded only once. V gene TRBV4-1 combines with J gene TRBJ2-7, with 7 bases identical to TRBD1. Germline CDR1 and CDR2: MGHRA and YSYEKL. The CDR3 spans 15 residues. V trimming: 1 base; J trimming: 2 bases; junction bases outside the gene matches: 5. The CDR3 DNA is TGCGCCAGCAGCCAAGCCTCACAGGGGCCCTACGAGCAGTACTTC. This translates into CASSQASQGPYEQYF.

This clone has just one count. The V and J genes are TRBV11-3 and TRBJ1-1; D is uncertain. CDR1 and CDR2 (germline): SGHNT, YENEEA. Trimming took off 5 bases at V and 4 bases at J, with 17 bases between the two ends. The CDR3 length is 15 residues. The DNA of the CDR3 is TGTGCCAGCAGCCCCGTGCCGGGTAGGAGCACTGAAGCTTTCTTT. This codes for CASSPVPGRSTEAFF.

This chain uses TRBV6-1 with TRBJ1-6; TRBD1 agrees at 7 bases. V shed 6 bases, J shed 7 bases, and the junction held 9 bases outside the gene matches. Germline V CDR1 and CDR2: MNHNS, SASEGT. The CDR3 runs to 15 residues. This CDR3 is CASRATGVRNSPLHF. In nucleotides, the CDR3 is TGTGCCAGCAGAGCTACAGGGGTTAGGAATTCACCCCTCCACTTT.